A selection of T cell receptor beta chains follows, all from one sample in a study of beta chain features in type 1 diabetes. Some clones are missing from TCRdb's copy, which holds only in-frame ones; the method was immunoSEQ multiplex PCR. This sample yields 310,000 or so clones, of which approximately 10% are seen a single time; around 1% belongs to the top ten. The sequencing sample was made of central memory CD4+ T cells from blood. These receptors all stem from a young man with type 1 diabetes. Both conserved end residues are part of each CDR3. The order of the fields is D gene, J gene, clone size, V gene, CDR3 DNA, CDR3 protein. A D gene is named only where the DNA matches it firmly. Size tells how often a clone was seen (once, few, many) or the class of an expanded clone, and some rows leave it out.

d_call: .
j_call: TRBJ2-7
clone_size: .
v_call: TRBV27
cdr3_nt: TGTGCCAGCAGCCGACTGGGGACCCAGCCCTACGAGCAGTACTTC
cdr3_aa: CASSRLGTQPYEQYF

d_call: .
j_call: TRBJ1-5
clone_size: .
v_call: TRBV5-6
cdr3_nt: TGTGCCAGCAGCTTGGGCAGGGCATGGCAGCCCCAGCATTTT
cdr3_aa: CASSLGRAWQPQHF

d_call: .
j_call: TRBJ2-1
clone_size: .
v_call: TRBV6-5
cdr3_nt: TGTGCCAGCACCATGACAGAGAGCTCCTACAATGAGCAGTTCTTC
cdr3_aa: CASTMTESSYNEQFF

d_call: TRBD2
j_call: TRBJ2-7
clone_size: .
v_call: TRBV5-1
cdr3_nt: TGCGCCAGCAGCCCCACCGGGACTAGCGGCTACGAGCAGTACTTC
cdr3_aa: CASSPTGTSGYEQYF

d_call: .
j_call: TRBJ2-3
clone_size: many
v_call: TRBV19
cdr3_nt: TGTGCCAGTAGTCCGACGCGGGGCGCGGGGAGCCGCTCCAGGGCGGATACGCAGTATTTT
cdr3_aa: CASSPTRGAGSRSRADTQYF

d_call: .
j_call: TRBJ1-1
clone_size: .
v_call: TRBV7-2
cdr3_nt: TGTGCCAGCAGCTTAGATCATCCTGAAGCTTTCTTT
cdr3_aa: CASSLDHPEAFF

d_call: TRBD1
j_call: TRBJ1-5
clone_size: .
v_call: TRBV29-1
cdr3_nt: TGCAGCGTTGTTGGGACAGGGCAAGATCAGCCCCAGCATTTT
cdr3_aa: CSVVGTGQDQPQHF

d_call: .
j_call: TRBJ1-1
clone_size: few
v_call: TRBV5-6
cdr3_nt: TGTGCCAGCGCTCTCGGGGGCATGAACACTGAAGCTTTCTTT
cdr3_aa: CASALGGMNTEAFF

d_call: .
j_call: TRBJ2-2
clone_size: .
v_call: TRBV5-1
cdr3_nt: TGCGCCAGCCGGCGGACAGACGGGGGCGGGGAGCTGTTTTTT
cdr3_aa: CASRRTDGGGELFF

d_call: .
j_call: TRBJ1-3
clone_size: many
v_call: TRBV5-6
cdr3_nt: TGTGCCAGCAGCTTGGATGGTCTAGGGGTTGGCGGAAACACCATATATTTT
cdr3_aa: CASSLDGLGVGGNTIYF

d_call: .
j_call: TRBJ1-2
clone_size: few
v_call: TRBV28
cdr3_nt: TGTGCCAGCAGTTCGACGGGGAGGACGTATGGCTACACCTTC
cdr3_aa: CASSSTGRTYGYTF

d_call: .
j_call: TRBJ2-5
clone_size: .
v_call: TRBV7-8
cdr3_nt: TGTGCCAGCAGCTTCTTGGACTCCCTGAACGTCGGCTCGGAGACCCAGTACTTC
cdr3_aa: CASSFLDSLNVGSETQYF

d_call: .
j_call: TRBJ2-3
clone_size: .
v_call: TRBV9
cdr3_nt: TGTGCCAGCAGCGTAGCGGCAGGGACGCAGTATTTT
cdr3_aa: CASSVAAGTQYF

d_call: .
j_call: TRBJ1-5
clone_size: .
v_call: TRBV7-2
cdr3_nt: TGTGCCAGCAGCCTTTCACAGGGCCGCAATCAGCCCCAGCATTTT
cdr3_aa: CASSLSQGRNQPQHF

d_call: .
j_call: TRBJ2-1
clone_size: many
v_call: TRBV7-6
cdr3_nt: TGTGCCAGCAGCTTGAACAGGTTGAATGAGCAGTTCTTC
cdr3_aa: CASSLNRLNEQFF

d_call: TRBD1
j_call: TRBJ1-6
clone_size: .
v_call: TRBV10-2
cdr3_nt: TGCGCCAGCAGTTCCTGGACAGGGGGCCAATCACCCCTCCACTTT
cdr3_aa: CASSSWTGGQSPLHF

d_call: .
j_call: TRBJ1-2
clone_size: .
v_call: TRBV29-1
cdr3_nt: TGCAGCGTTGTCTGGCAGGCCTATGGCTACACCTTC
cdr3_aa: CSVVWQAYGYTF

d_call: .
j_call: TRBJ2-7
clone_size: few
v_call: TRBV5-1
cdr3_nt: TGCGCCAGCAGCTTGGAGGGCAGGGGTACCGAGCAGTACTTC
cdr3_aa: CASSLEGRGTEQYF

d_call: .
j_call: TRBJ2-3
clone_size: .
v_call: TRBV7-2
cdr3_nt: TGTGCCAGCAGCTTACTAGTATCCCCAGATACGCAGTATTTT
cdr3_aa: CASSLLVSPDTQYF

d_call: .
j_call: TRBJ1-3
clone_size: .
v_call: TRBV6-5
cdr3_nt: TGTGCCAGCAGTTACTCGTTTCAGGGCACTGGAAACACCATATATTTT
cdr3_aa: CASSYSFQGTGNTIYF

d_call: TRBD2
j_call: TRBJ2-6
clone_size: few
v_call: TRBV7-9
cdr3_nt: TGTGCCAGCAGCCCACGGACTAGCGGGGCTGGGGCCAACGTCCTGACTTTC
cdr3_aa: CASSPRTSGAGANVLTF

d_call: .
j_call: TRBJ2-7
clone_size: few
v_call: TRBV7-2
cdr3_nt: TGTGCCAGCAGCCCGGGATTCAGCTCCTACGAGCAGTACTTC
cdr3_aa: CASSPGFSSYEQYF